One T cell receptor beta chain is described in this entry. Its specificity is not known. Germline V lookup: CDR1 ENHRY, CDR2 SYGVKD. This CDR3 contains 14 residues. Trimming pared 10 bases from V and 0 bases from J, leaving 14 bases between. The sequenced template was cDNA made from the entire isolated RNA. Mean read depth for naive, central memory and regulatory T cell samples was some 3.8 million reads. Here immunoSEQ multiplex PCR was the method, and the copy in TCRdb shows in-frame clones only, minus some. Among 500,000 to 850,000 clones, more than 13% were seen once, and the ten largest hold approximately 0.042%. This sample was taken from a study of beta chain features in type 1 diabetes. Regarding the study as a whole: Significant though moderate, a shortening of TCRB CDR3s appeared in all four CD4+ subsets of Type 1 diabetes patients. Junctions at VDJ sites from type 1 diabetes patients had fewer insertions and more deletions.

Using CD45RO/CCR7/CD25/CD127/CD95/CD27, CD4+ naive, central memory, regulatory and stem cell-like memory cells were sorted. The chain recombines TRBV10-3 with TRBJ2-3; tentatively, D is TRBD2 (5 bases). This clonotype was obtained from a young man with type 1 diabetes. The sequenced sample consisted of naive CD4+ T cells from blood. CDR3 amino acids: CATSGATSTDTQYF. The CDR3, as DNA: TGTGCCACCAGCGGAGCAACTAGCACAGATACGCAGTATTTT.